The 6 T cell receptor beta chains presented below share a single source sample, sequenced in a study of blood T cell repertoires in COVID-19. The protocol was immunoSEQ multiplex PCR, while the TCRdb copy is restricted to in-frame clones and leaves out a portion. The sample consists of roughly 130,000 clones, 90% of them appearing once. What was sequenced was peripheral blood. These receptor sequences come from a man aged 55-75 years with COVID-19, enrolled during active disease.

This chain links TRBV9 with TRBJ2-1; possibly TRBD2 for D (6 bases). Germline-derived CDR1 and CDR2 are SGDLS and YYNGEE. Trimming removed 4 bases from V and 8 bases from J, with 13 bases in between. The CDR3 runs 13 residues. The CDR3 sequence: CASSPGVRDEQFF. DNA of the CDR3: TGTGCCAGCAGCCCGGGAGTGCGGGATGAGCAGTTCTTC.

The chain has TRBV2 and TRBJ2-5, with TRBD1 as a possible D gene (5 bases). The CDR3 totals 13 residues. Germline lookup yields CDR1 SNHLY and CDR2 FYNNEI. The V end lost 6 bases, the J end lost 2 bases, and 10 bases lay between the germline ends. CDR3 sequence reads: CASRQGFQETQYF. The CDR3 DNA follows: TGTGCCAGCAGGCAGGGCTTTCAAGAGACCCAGTACTTC.

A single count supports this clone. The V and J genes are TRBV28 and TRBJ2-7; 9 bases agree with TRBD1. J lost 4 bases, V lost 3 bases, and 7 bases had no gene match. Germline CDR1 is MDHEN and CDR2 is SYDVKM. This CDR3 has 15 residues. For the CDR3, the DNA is TGTGCCAGCAGTTTTAGGGACAGGGTCTTTTACGAGCAGTACTTC. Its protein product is CASSFRDRVFYEQYF.

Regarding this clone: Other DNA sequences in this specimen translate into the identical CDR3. CDR3 sequence reads: CASSLGRDYEQYF. As DNA, the CDR3 is TGTGCCAGCAGCTTGGGGCGGGACTACGAGCAGTACTTC. The chain has TRBV11-3 and TRBJ2-7; TRBD2 might be the D (6 bases). Germline V gene lookup returns CDR1 SGHNT and CDR2 YENEEA. The CDR3 has 13 residues. The germline V and J ends were trimmed by 3 bases and 3 bases, with 9 bases remaining between them.

CDR3 amino acids: CASSQGQDGYTF. The CDR3, as DNA: TGTGCCAGCAGCCAAGGACAGGATGGCTACACCTTC. The V and J genes are TRBV11-2 and TRBJ1-2, with 7 bases matching TRBD1. The trim removed 5 bases at V and 6 bases at J, leaving 3 bases unmatched. This CDR3 contains 12 residues. Germline V gene sequence: CDR1 SGHAT, CDR2 FQNNGV.

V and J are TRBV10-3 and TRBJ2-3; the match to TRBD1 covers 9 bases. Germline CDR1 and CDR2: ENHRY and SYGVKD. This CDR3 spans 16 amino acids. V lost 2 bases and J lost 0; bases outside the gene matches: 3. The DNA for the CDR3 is TGTGCCATCAGTGAGACGACAGGGGGAAGCACAGATACGCAGTATTTT. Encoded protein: CAISETTGGSTDTQYF.